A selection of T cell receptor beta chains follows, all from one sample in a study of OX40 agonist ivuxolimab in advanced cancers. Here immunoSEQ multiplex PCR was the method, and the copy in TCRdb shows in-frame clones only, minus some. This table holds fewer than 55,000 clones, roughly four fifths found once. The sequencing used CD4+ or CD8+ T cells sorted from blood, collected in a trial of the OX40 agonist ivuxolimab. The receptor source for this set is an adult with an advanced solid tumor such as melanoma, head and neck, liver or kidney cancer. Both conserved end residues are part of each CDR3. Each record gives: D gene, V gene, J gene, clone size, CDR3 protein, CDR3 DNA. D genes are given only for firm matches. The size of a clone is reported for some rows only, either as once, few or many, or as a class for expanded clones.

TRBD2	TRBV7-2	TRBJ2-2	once	CASSSSGGAGELFF	TGTGCCAGCAGTTCTAGCGGGGGGGCCGGGGAGCTGTTTTTT
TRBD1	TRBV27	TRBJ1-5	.	CASSRTLTGGLNQPQHF	TGTGCCAGCAGTCGGACCCTGACAGGGGGACTAAATCAGCCCCAGCATTTT
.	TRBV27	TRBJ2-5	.	CASSFVGDQETQYF	TGTGCCAGCAGTTTTGTTGGGGACCAAGAGACCCAGTACTTC
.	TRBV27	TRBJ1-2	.	CASRDSLDVYGYTF	TGTGCCAGCAGGGACAGCCTGGACGTCTATGGCTACACCTTC
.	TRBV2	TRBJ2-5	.	CASSARDQETQYF	TGTGCCAGCAGTGCGCGGGATCAGGAGACCCAGTACTTC
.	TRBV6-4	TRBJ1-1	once	CASSDPPGVAFF	TGTGCCAGCAGTGACCCCCCCGGGGTGGCTTTCTTT
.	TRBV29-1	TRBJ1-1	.	CSVEGRDGRMNTEAFF	TGCAGCGTTGAAGGGAGGGACGGGAGAATGAACACTGAAGCTTTCTTT
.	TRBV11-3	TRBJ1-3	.	CASSQGTGNTIYF	TGTGCCAGCAGCCAGGGGACTGGAAACACCATATATTTT
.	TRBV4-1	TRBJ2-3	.	CASSQEVTRGDTQYF	TGCGCCAGCAGCCAAGAGGTTACTCGCGGAGATACGCAGTATTTT
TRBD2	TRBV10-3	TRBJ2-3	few	CAISGRNENSGEFTDTQYF	TGTGCCATCAGTGGTCGAAATGAGAATAGCGGGGAATTCACAGATACGCAGTATTTT
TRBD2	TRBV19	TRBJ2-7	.	CASSVTSGGSFSYEQYF	TGTGCCAGTAGTGTGACTAGCGGGGGGTCCTTCTCCTACGAGCAGTACTTC
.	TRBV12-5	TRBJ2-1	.	CASGDGSGGSYNEQFF	TGTGCTAGTGGGGATGGATCGGGCGGCTCCTACAATGAGCAGTTCTTC
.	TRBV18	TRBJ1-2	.	CASSPTASSLIYGYTF	TGTGCCAGCTCCCCTACAGCCAGTTCCTTGATCTATGGCTACACCTTC
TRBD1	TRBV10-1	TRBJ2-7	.	CASGDRGANEQYF	TGCGCCAGCGGAGACAGGGGAGCAAACGAGCAGTACTTC
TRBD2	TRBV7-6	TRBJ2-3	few	CASSLPRTSGGADTQYF	TGTGCCAGCAGCTTACCCCGCACTAGCGGGGGGGCAGATACGCAGTATTTT
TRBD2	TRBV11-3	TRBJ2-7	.	CASSQLPGGGKQYF	TGTGCCAGCAGCCAGCTCCCGGGAGGAGGCAAACAGTACTTC
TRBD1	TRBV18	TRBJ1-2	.	CASSSDRGAANGYTF	TGTGCCAGCTCATCGGACAGGGGGGCAGCTAACGGCTACACCTTC
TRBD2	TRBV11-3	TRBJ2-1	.	CASSYRGRLAGVLGDNEQFF	TGTGCCAGCAGCTACCGCGGTAGGCTAGCGGGGGTCCTTGGGGACAATGAGCAGTTCTTC
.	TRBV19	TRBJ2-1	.	CASSMQGGNEQFF	TGTGCCAGTAGTATGCAAGGGGGCAATGAGCAGTTCTTC